Listed here are 27 T cell receptor beta chains from one sample, sequenced in a study of read filtering for tumor transcriptome and immune sequencing. This library used roughly 400 ng RNA and molecular barcoded adaptors spanning alpha/delta and beta/gamma chains. TCRdb independently ran MiXCR on the reads; one entry per CDR3 protein. The repertoire holds roughly 90,000 distinct CDR3 sequences, with about 22% as singletons. The sequenced sample was a population of CD138-negative cells sorted from bone marrow. The receptors derive from a donor aged 40 or over with multiple myeloma.

Worth noting for this clonotype: The conserved final phenylalanine or tryptophan is absent from the CDR3, which likely points to a read error. The rearrangement joins TRBV4-1 to TRBJ1-4; no definite D call. Germline V CDR1 and CDR2: MGHRA, YSYEKL. The V and J ends lost 4 bases and 4 bases respectively, with 16 bases between them. The CDR3 length is 16 residues. CDR3 sequence: CASSPEGTANNEKLFC. Here the CDR3 DNA reads TGCGCCAGCAGCCCCGAGGGTACGGCGAATAATGAAAAACTGTTTTGT.

This clonotype was counted ten times or more. The chain employs TRBV2 and TRBJ2-5, with TRBD1 matching over 8 bases. J lost 4 bases, V lost 4 bases, and 14 bases had no gene match. The CDR3 is 17 amino acids. Germline values: CDR1 SNHLY, CDR2 FYNNEI. CDR3 residues: CASSGNPDRGQTETQYF. The CDR3 DNA reads as TGTGCCAGCAGTGGAAACCCAGACAGGGGACAGACAGAGACCCAGTACTTC. The full variable domain, in which reference TRBV2 and TRBJ2-5 provide the parts outside the CDR3, is EPEVTQTPSHQVTQMGQEVILRCVPISNHLYFYWYRQILGQKVEFLVSFYNNEISEKSEIFDDQFSVERPDGSNFTLKIRSTKLEDSAMYFCASSGNPDRGQTETQYFGPGTRLLVL.

In its sample, this clonotype was seen many times. The V call is TRBV29-1, the J call TRBJ1-1, with D uncertain. With 4 bases removed from V and 10 bases from J, the gap between germline ends came to 16 bases. Germline assignment: CDR1 SQVTM and CDR2 ANQGSEA. This CDR3 spans 12 amino acids. The CDR3 is CSVVGGTIGAFF. DNA of the CDR3: TGCAGCGTTGTAGGAGGAACGATAGGAGCTTTCTTT. Full variable domain (remainder filled in from reference TRBV29-1 and TRBJ1-1): SAVISQKPSRDICQRGTSLTIQCQVDSQVTMMFWYRQQPGQSLTLIATANQGSEATYESGFVIDKFPISRPNLTFSTLTVSNMSPEDSSIYLCSVVGGTIGAFFGQGTRLTVV.

This clonotype has a handful of counts. The rearrangement links TRBV12-3 or TRBV12-4 to TRBJ1-2, with D possibly matching TRBD1 (5 bases). The CDR3 consists of 13 residues. V gave up 3 bases and J gave up 4 bases, with 9 bases separating them. The CDR3 sequence is CASSFNTGYGYTF. The DNA for the CDR3 is TGTGCCAGCAGTTTTAACACAGGCTATGGCTACACCTTC.

This clonotype has ten or more counts. This rearrangement joins TRBV29-1 to TRBJ2-7, with D tentatively TRBD2 (7 bases). V dropped 5 bases and J dropped 7 bases, with 15 bases sitting between them. Germline lookup yields CDR1 SQVTM and CDR2 ANQGSEA. CDR3 length equals 12 residues. In DNA form, the CDR3 reads TGCAGCGTTCATCTACAGGGAGGGGAGCAGTACTTC. Protein sequence: CSVHLQGGEQYF.

V gene TRBV5-1 combines with J gene TRBJ2-2; 7 bases align to TRBD2. The CDR3 has 16 residues. From germline, CDR1 is SGHRS and CDR2 YFSETQ. The trim removed 5 bases at V and 4 bases at J, leaving 11 bases unmatched. CDR3 bases: TGCGCCAGCAGTCCGGGTCACCGCGGGGGCACCGGGGAGCTGTTTTTT. Protein sequence: CASSPGHRGGTGELFF. Full variable domain (outside the CDR3, taken from reference TRBV5-1 and TRBJ2-2): KAGVTQTPRYLIKTRGQQVTLSCSPISGHRSVSWYQQTPGQGLQFLFEYFSETQRNKGNFPGRFSGRQFSNSRSEMNVSTLELGDSALYLCASSPGHRGGTGELFFGEGSRLTVL.

This clonotype was counted ten times or more. The chain links TRBV7-9 to TRBJ2-3; D possibly corresponds to TRBD1 (5 bases). Germline CDR1 and CDR2: SEHNR and FQNEAQ (reference sequence). CDR3 length equals 15 residues. The ends were cut back, 5 bases at V and 0 bases at J, with 12 bases in the middle. CDR3: CASSPSGLSTDTQYF. Written as DNA, the CDR3 is TGTGCCAGCAGCCCCTCAGGGCTTAGCACAGATACGCAGTATTTT.

A word on this clonotype: Being one base from a much bigger clone, this may be a read error. The chain links TRBV12-3 or TRBV12-4 to TRBJ2-3; 7 nucleotides match TRBD1. This CDR3 has 15 amino acids. DNA of the CDR3: TGTGCCAGCAGACCGGGACAGATGGGGACAGCTACGCAGTATTTT. It encodes CASRPGQMGTATQYF.

This chain joins TRBV7-2 and TRBJ2-3; D gene ambiguous. The CDR3 spans 14 residues. Germline V gene data show CDR1 as SGHTA and CDR2 as FQGNSA. V gave up 2 bases and J gave up 3 bases, with 9 bases separating them. CDR3 in DNA: TGTGCCAGCAGCTTAATCCAGCTGACAGATACGCAGTATTTT. This translates into CASSLIQLTDTQYF.

This clonotype was detected only a few times. This rearrangement joins TRBV29-1 to TRBJ1-1, with a weak D call TRBD1 (5 bases). CDR1 and CDR2 (germline): SQVTM, ANQGSEA. This CDR3 has 12 residues. V dropped 6 bases and J dropped 7 bases, with 15 bases sitting between them. The DNA for the CDR3 is TGCAGCGTCAAACTGTCGGGGGTTGAAGCTTTCTTT. Encoded protein: CSVKLSGVEAFF.

This clonotype was recorded many times. This chain uses TRBV29-1 with TRBJ2-1, with 9 positions matching TRBD2. The CDR3 loop spans 14 amino acids. V lost 3 bases, J lost 2 bases, and 2 bases stayed unmatched. Germline V gene lookup returns CDR1 SQVTM and CDR2 ANQGSEA. CDR3: CSVERGGPYNEQFF. The CDR3 DNA reads as TGCAGCGTTGAGCGGGGGGGGCCCTACAATGAGCAGTTCTTC.

This clonotype has ten or more counts. The rearrangement uses TRBV18 and TRBJ2-1, with no clear D. CDR3 size: 11 residues. Germline CDR1 and CDR2: KGHSH and LQKENI. Trimming removed 3 bases from V and 8 bases from J, with 5 bases in between. The CDR3 sequence: CASSPHHEQFF. In DNA, the CDR3 is TGTGCCAGCTCACCCCACCATGAGCAGTTCTTC.

This clonotype has just a few counts. The rearrangement joins TRBV2 to TRBJ1-4, with D perhaps matching TRBD1 (5 bases). The CDR3 sequence is 14 residues long. Germline CDR1 is SNHLY and CDR2 is FYNNEI. Trimming shortened V by 6 bases and J by 5 bases, and 13 bases separated the two germline ends. CDR3 in amino acids: CASSPGGRNEKLFF. CDR3 nucleotide sequence: TGTGCCAGCAGCCCGGGGGGTCGGAATGAAAAACTGTTTTTT.

This clonotype was observed many times. This chain connects TRBV7-3 to TRBJ2-2; perhaps TRBD1 as D (8 bases). The CDR3 is 18 amino acids. Germline V gene data show CDR1 as SGHTA and CDR2 as FQGTGA. V was cut by 8 bases and J by 0 bases, with 22 bases left in between. The CDR3 DNA reads TGTGCCAGCGCCTTAAACGGGAGGACAGGGACGAACACCGGGGAGCTGTTTTTT. It encodes CASALNGRTGTNTGELFF.

This clonotype was picked up a small number of times. The V call is TRBV7-9, the J call TRBJ2-7, with TRBD1 identical over 8 bases. Trimming cost V 5 bases and J 5 bases; bases outside gene matches: 8. The CDR3 sequence is 14 residues long. Germline loops: CDR1 SEHNR, CDR2 FQNEAQ (reference sequence). The CDR3 nucleotides read TGTGCCAGCAGCAGGGGACAGGTCGGGGACGAGCAGTACTTC. The encoded protein is CASSRGQVGDEQYF.

The chain recombines TRBV3-1 with TRBJ1-2; D uncertain. Germline loops: CDR1 LGHDT, CDR2 YNNKEL (reference sequence). The V gene lost 4 bases and the J gene lost 0 bases, with 24 bases spanning the gap. This CDR3 region has 19 residues. CDR3 loop: CASSRLPRLGTEANYGYTF. CDR3 sequence (DNA): TGTGCCAGCAGCCGCCTCCCCCGTCTGGGAACCGAAGCTAACTATGGCTACACCTTC.

This clonotype was counted once. A much larger clone lies one base from this, so it may be a read error. The rearrangement joins TRBV7-3 to TRBJ2-5; TRBD2 aligns across 8 bases. This CDR3 is built from 16 residues. Germline V gene sequence: CDR1 SGHTA, CDR2 FQGTGA. The CDR3 nucleotides are TGTGCCTGCAGTACCCGGGGGGGCACTTTGAGGGAGACCCAGTACTTC. The encoded protein is CACSTRGGTLRETQYF. The full variable domain, with the rest looked up from reference TRBV7-3 and TRBJ2-5, is GAGVSQTPSNKVTEKGKYVELRCDPISGHTALYWYRQSLGQGPEFLIYFQGTGAADDSGLPNDRFFAVRPEGSVSTLKIQRTERGDSAVYLCACSTRGGTLRETQYFGPGTRLLVL.

This clonotype was detected many times. The chain combines TRBV5-1 with TRBJ2-7; the match to TRBD2 covers 7 bases. The CDR3 has 16 amino acids. The germline V gene encodes CDR1 SGHRS and CDR2 YFSETQ. The J segment lost 2 bases and the V segment lost 3 bases, leaving 11 bases of the junction unmatched. CDR3 bases: TGCGCCAGCAGCTCAAGCGGGACCCCACGCCCCTACGAGCAGTACTTC. As protein: CASSSSGTPRPYEQYF.

This clonotype was seen a handful of times. J is TRBJ2-5 and V is TRBV5-1; maybe TRBD1 (5 bases). The germline V and J ends were trimmed by 0 bases and 3 bases, with 12 bases remaining between them. Germline V gene lookup returns CDR1 SGHRS and CDR2 YFSETQ. The CDR3 has 15 amino acids. CDR3 sequence (DNA): TGCGCCAGCAGCTTGGATCCAGGGCAAAAAGAGACCCAGTACTTC. The encoded protein is CASSLDPGQKETQYF.

This clonotype appeared many times. The junction and the germline gene differ at one end; a read error may be behind it. The J gene is TRBJ1-4, the V gene TRBV5-1; TRBD1 might be the D (5 bases). Germline CDR1 SGHRS, CDR2 YFSETQ. The CDR3 spans 14 residues. The CDR3 spells CASREGIRNGKLFF. CDR3 nucleotides: TGCGCCAGCAGGGAGGGGATTCGTAATGGAAAACTGTTTTTT.

The chain employs TRBV5-1 and TRBJ2-6, with TRBD1 matching over 7 bases. Per the germline V gene, CDR1 is SGHRS and CDR2 is YFSETQ. The length of the CDR3 is 17 residues. Trimming at V came to 4 bases and at J to 0 bases, leaving 7 bases not matched to a gene. This CDR3 is CASSNAWTGSGANVLTF. CDR3 bases: TGCGCCAGCAGCAACGCGTGGACAGGCTCTGGGGCCAACGTCCTGACTTTC. The full variable domain, its missing parts supplied by reference TRBV5-1 and TRBJ2-6, is KAGVTQTPRYLIKTRGQQVTLSCSPISGHRSVSWYQQTPGQGLQFLFEYFSETQRNKGNFPGRFSGRQFSNSRSEMNVSTLELGDSALYLCASSNAWTGSGANVLTFGAGSRLTVL.

This clonotype was counted many times. The chain combines TRBV13 with TRBJ2-5; TRBD2 agrees at 8 bases. Per the germline V gene, CDR1 is PRHDT and CDR2 is FYEKMQ (reference sequence). V shed 6 bases and J 3 bases; nucleotides not matched to a gene: 3. CDR3 length equals 13 residues. DNA for the CDR3: TGTGCCAGCAGTGAGCGGGGGAAAGAGACCCAGTACTTC. Encoded protein: CASSERGKETQYF.

Details on this clonotype: It may be a read error: a sequence one base away is much more abundant. V gene TRBV5-1 combines with J gene TRBJ1-2; D not resolved. Trimming took off 0 bases at V and 6 bases at J, with 12 bases between the two ends. This CDR3 has 14 residues. CDR1 SGHRS and CDR2 YFSETQ come from the germline V gene. The CDR3 coding sequence is TGCGCCAGCAGCTTGGTGACGGCCGACCATGGCTACACCTTC. Protein product: CASSLVTADHGYTF.

This clonotype was counted a few times. Since a much larger clone is just one base distant, this may be a read error. CDR3 residues: CASGLPRLNTEAFF. The DNA of the CDR3 is TGTGCCAGCGGCCTACCCAGACTTAACACTGAAGCTTTCTTT. This sequence joins TRBV7-2 and TRBJ1-1; no firm D call. Germline CDR1 reads SGHTA; CDR2 reads FQGNSA. The CDR3 runs to 14 residues. Trimming shortened V by 8 bases and J by 2 bases, and 15 bases separated the two germline ends.

The table lists this clonotype with many counts. The chain carries TRBV28 and TRBJ1-1, with D possibly being TRBD1 (5 bases). The CDR3 extends over 14 amino acids. Germline V gene sequence: CDR1 MDHEN, CDR2 SYDVKM. V dropped 6 bases and J dropped 3 bases, with 14 bases sitting between them. Written as DNA, the CDR3 is TGTGCCAGCAGCCAAGCCGACAGAGACACTGAAGCTTTCTTT. Protein: CASSQADRDTEAFF.

This clonotype was seen at least ten times. This chain links TRBV14 with TRBJ1-2; D remains ambiguous. Trimming pared 3 bases from V and 4 bases from J, leaving 12 bases between. Germline lookup yields CDR1 SGHDN and CDR2 FVKESK. The length of the CDR3 is 14 residues. The CDR3 sequence: CASSHARIAYGYTF. CDR3 coding DNA: TGTGCCAGCAGCCACGCGAGGATTGCCTATGGCTACACCTTC.

On this clonotype itself: This clone may be a read error of a much larger clone one base away. V is TRBV20-1 and J is TRBJ2-1, with 8 bases lining up with TRBD2. The CDR3 totals 16 residues. V dropped 1 base and J dropped 2; count of bases not matched to a gene: 7. Germline V lookup: CDR1 DFQATT, CDR2 SNEGSKA (reference sequence). The chain's CDR3 is CSARASAGVTYNEQFF. The DNA for the CDR3 is TGCAGTGCTAGAGCCTCAGCGGGGGTCACCTACAATGAGCAGTTCTTC.